This record looks at one TCR beta chain sequence and its context. The antigen remains unidentified. The CDR3 extends over 14 amino acids. V dropped 8 bases and J dropped 7; count of bases not matched to a gene: 8. Germline CDR1 and CDR2: MDHEN and SYDVKM. The data were taken from a study of T cells in localized non-small cell lung cancer. Study conclusions and caveats: Greater blood T cell density accompanied longer overall survival. Appearances in adjacent lung were noted for a median approximately 58 of the top 100 tumor clones. The highest T cell clonality was in uninvolved adjacent lung, above tumor. Without multi-region sequencing, intratumor heterogeneity could not be excluded.

TCRdb's table, derived via immunoSEQ multiplex PCR, lists solely in-frame clones and lacks some. The table has roughly 24,000 clones, about 86% seen once. The genes are TRBV28 and TRBJ1-4, with 9 nucleotides matching TRBD1. The material was peripheral blood, obtained before any cancer treatment. This TCR came from a woman aged 40-75 years with stage I lung adenocarcinoma. CDR3 region: CASVNRGRVEKLFF. The CDR3 DNA is TGTGCCAGCGTAAACAGGGGGCGAGTTGAAAAACTGTTTTTT.